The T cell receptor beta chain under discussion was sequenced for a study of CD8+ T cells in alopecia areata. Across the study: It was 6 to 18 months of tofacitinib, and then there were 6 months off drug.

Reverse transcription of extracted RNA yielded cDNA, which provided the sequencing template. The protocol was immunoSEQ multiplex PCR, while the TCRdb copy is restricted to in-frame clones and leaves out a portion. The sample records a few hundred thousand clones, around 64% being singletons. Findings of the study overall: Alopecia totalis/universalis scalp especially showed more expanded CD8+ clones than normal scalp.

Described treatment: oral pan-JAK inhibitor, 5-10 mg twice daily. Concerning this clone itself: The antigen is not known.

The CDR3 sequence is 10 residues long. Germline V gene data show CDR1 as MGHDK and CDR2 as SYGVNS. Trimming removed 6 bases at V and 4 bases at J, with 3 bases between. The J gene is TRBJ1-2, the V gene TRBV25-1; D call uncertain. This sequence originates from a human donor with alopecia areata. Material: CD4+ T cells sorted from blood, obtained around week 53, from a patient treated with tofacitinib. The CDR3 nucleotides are TGTGCCAGCAGGGGCTATGGCTACACCTTC. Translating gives CASRGYGYTF.